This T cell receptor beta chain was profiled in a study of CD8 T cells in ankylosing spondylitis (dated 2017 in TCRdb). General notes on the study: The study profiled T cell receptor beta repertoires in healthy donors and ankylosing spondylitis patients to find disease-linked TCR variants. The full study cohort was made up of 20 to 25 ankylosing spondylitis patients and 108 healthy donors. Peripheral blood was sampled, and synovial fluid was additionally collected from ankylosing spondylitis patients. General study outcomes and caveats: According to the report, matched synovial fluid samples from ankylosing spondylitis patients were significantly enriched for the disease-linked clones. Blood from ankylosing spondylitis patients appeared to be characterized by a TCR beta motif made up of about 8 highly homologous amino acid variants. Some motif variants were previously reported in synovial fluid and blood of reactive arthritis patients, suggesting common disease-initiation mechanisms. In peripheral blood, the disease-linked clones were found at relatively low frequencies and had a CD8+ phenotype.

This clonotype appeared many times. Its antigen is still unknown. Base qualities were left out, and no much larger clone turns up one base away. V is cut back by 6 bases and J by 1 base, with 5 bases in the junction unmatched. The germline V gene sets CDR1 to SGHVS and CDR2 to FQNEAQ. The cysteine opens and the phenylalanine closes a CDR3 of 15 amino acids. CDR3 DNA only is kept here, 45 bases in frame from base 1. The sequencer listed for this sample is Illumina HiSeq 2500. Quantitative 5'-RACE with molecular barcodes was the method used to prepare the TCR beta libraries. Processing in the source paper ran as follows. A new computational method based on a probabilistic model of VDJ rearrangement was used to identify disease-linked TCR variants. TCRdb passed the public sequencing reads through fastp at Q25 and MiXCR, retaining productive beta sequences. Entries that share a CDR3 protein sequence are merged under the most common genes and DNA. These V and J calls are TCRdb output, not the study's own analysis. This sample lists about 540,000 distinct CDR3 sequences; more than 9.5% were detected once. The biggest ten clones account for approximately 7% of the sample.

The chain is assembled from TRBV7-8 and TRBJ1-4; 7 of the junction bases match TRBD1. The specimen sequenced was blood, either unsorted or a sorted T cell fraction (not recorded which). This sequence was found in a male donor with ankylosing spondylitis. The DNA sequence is TGTGCCAGCAGTTCGAGACAGGGAACTAATGAAAAACTGTTTTTT. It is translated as CASSSRQGTNEKLFF. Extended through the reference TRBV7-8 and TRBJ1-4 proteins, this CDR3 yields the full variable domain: GAGVSQSPRYKVAKRGQDVALRCDPISGHVSLFWYQQALGQGPEFLTYFQNEAQLDKSGLPSDRFFAERPEGSVSTLKIQRTQQEDSAVYLCASSSRQGTNEKLFFGSGTQLSVL.